Below, 30 T cell receptor beta chains from the same sample are listed, as sequenced in a study of shared clonotypes between healthy human individuals. Generated by immunoSEQ multiplex PCR, the TCRdb table keeps only in-frame clones and is missing some. The sample has 1.5 million to 2.5 million clones; less than 95% are singletons. The naive CD8 population came from CD45RO-negative cells selected for CCR7, without terminally differentiated effector memory CD45RA+ cells. The sequencing sample was made of naive CD8+ T cells sorted from blood. The receptors were sampled from a man between 18 and 29 years old in good health.

V usage is TRBV4-2 and J usage is TRBJ2-7; 7 bases line up with TRBD1. V lost 0 bases to trimming and J lost 2 bases; unmatched junction nucleotides: 4. Germline V lookup: CDR1 LGHNA, CDR2 YNFKEQ. The CDR3 covers 15 residues. CDR3 DNA: TGTGCCAGCAGCCAAGAGACAGGGCACCCCTACGAGCAGTACTTC. Protein product: CASSQETGHPYEQYF.

The chain carries TRBV5-1 and TRBJ2-1; D tentatively reads TRBD1 or TRBD2 (5 bases each). Trimming left V 0 bases short and J 4 bases short, with 17 bases between. Per the germline V gene, CDR1 is SGHRS and CDR2 is YFSETQ. The CDR3 contains 17 residues. CDR3 protein: CASSLGFTGRIYNEQFF. The CDR3 DNA reads as TGCGCCAGCAGCTTGGGCTTCACGGGACGGATTTACAATGAGCAGTTCTTC.

This chain links TRBV6-1 with TRBJ1-5; D unresolved. Per the germline V gene, CDR1 is MNHNS and CDR2 is SASEGT. The CDR3 is made up of 16 amino acids. Trimming pared 1 base from V and 2 bases from J, leaving 12 bases between. The CDR3 sequence: CASSEGVGLRNQPQHF. CDR3 nucleotide sequence: TGTGCCAGCAGTGAAGGGGTAGGGCTGCGCAATCAGCCCCAGCATTTT.

Details on this clone: The sample holds other DNA sequences that translate to the same CDR3. This chain connects TRBV27 to TRBJ1-5; no firm D call. The CDR3 sequence is 14 residues long. Germline CDR1 and CDR2: MNHEY and SMNVEV (reference sequence). Trimming shortened V by 3 bases and J by 1 base, and 7 bases separated the two germline ends. The CDR3 coding sequence is TGTGCCAGCAGTTTCCGGGCCAGCAATCAGCCCCAGCATTTT. This codes for CASSFRASNQPQHF.

This sequence joins TRBV27 and TRBJ2-7; 11 bases agree with TRBD2. The CDR3 consists of 15 residues. V shed 5 bases and J 2 bases; nucleotides not matched to a gene: 5. Germline V gene lookup returns CDR1 MNHEY and CDR2 SMNVEV (reference sequence). The CDR3 spells CASSPRSGGAYEQYF. Written as DNA, the CDR3 is TGTGCCAGCAGTCCCCGTAGCGGGGGGGCCTACGAGCAGTACTTC.

The chain combines TRBV19 with TRBJ1-2; D might be TRBD1 (5 bases). Looked up from germline, CDR1 is LNHDA and CDR2 is SQIVND (reference sequence). CDR3 length: 14 amino acids. Trimming removed 6 bases at V and 1 base at J, with 12 bases between. The CDR3, as DNA: TGTGCCAGTAGAACAGGAGCCCTTAACTATGGCTACACCTTC. It specifies CASRTGALNYGYTF.

The V and J genes are TRBV6-5 and TRBJ1-1; no firm D call. The germline V gene encodes CDR1 MNHEY and CDR2 SVGAGI. V dropped 2 bases and J dropped 4 bases, with 11 bases sitting between them. This CDR3 has 14 residues. Written as DNA, the CDR3 is TGTGCCAGCAGTTACAACGGGCTTGGCACTGAAGCTTTCTTT. Protein product: CASSYNGLGTEAFF.

The chain couples TRBV7-9 to TRBJ2-7, with D possibly being TRBD1 (5 bases). Germline V lookup: CDR1 SEHNR, CDR2 FQNEAQ (reference sequence). The CDR3 loop spans 14 amino acids. Trimming cost V 4 bases and J 3 bases, with 13 bases left between them. CDR3 in amino acids: CASSSYSDSYEQYF. The DNA for the CDR3 is TGTGCCAGCAGCTCCTATTCCGACAGCTACGAGCAGTACTTC.

This clone appeared once. V usage is TRBV6-1 and J usage is TRBJ1-4; 8 nucleotides match TRBD1. Looked up from germline, CDR1 is MNHNS and CDR2 is SASEGT. The junction had 9 bases not matched to a gene; V was cut back by 4 bases and J by 17 bases. The CDR3 is 12 residues long. DNA of the CDR3: TGTGCCAGCAGTGGGACAGGGATGGGGGTTTTTTTT. Protein product: CASSGTGMGVFF.

The rearrangement uses TRBV2 and TRBJ1-5; 8 nucleotides align to TRBD1. Germline V gene lookup returns CDR1 SNHLY and CDR2 FYNNEI. There are 18 residues in the CDR3. V dropped 5 bases and J dropped 5; count of bases not matched to a gene: 17. CDR3 coding DNA: TGTGCCAGCAGTTCGCCCGGGACAGGTAGAAACTTCGATCAGCCCCAGCATTTT. Protein sequence: CASSSPGTGRNFDQPQHF. The variable domain in full, completed from reference TRBV2 and TRBJ1-5, reads EPEVTQTPSHQVTQMGQEVILRCVPISNHLYFYWYRQILGQKVEFLVSFYNNEISEKSEIFDDQFSVERPDGSNFTLKIRSTKLEDSAMYFCASSSPGTGRNFDQPQHFGDGTRLSIL.

In DNA, the CDR3 is TGTGCCAGCAGTTACTCCGGACCCTGGGGGCTGTTTTTT. This encodes CASSYSGPWGLFF. V gene TRBV6-5 combines with J gene TRBJ2-2; D is undetermined. The CDR3 runs 13 residues. V gave up 0 bases and J gave up 13 bases, with 12 bases separating them. Germline V gene sequence: CDR1 MNHEY, CDR2 SVGAGI.

The rearrangement uses TRBV7-6 and TRBJ2-7, with D possibly matching TRBD1 (5 bases). Germline V CDR1 and CDR2: SGHVS, FNYEAQ. V was shortened by 1 base and J by 2 bases, with 9 bases between the two germline ends. The CDR3 has 14 residues. CDR3 nucleotide sequence: TGTGCCAGCAGCTTAGATGGCAGGGCCTACGAGCAGTACTTC. Amino acid sequence: CASSLDGRAYEQYF.

The V and J genes are TRBV7-2 and TRBJ2-5; TRBD2 is a possible D gene (5 bases). This CDR3 has 16 amino acids. Trimming cost V 0 bases and J 5 bases, with 16 bases left between them. Germline V lookup: CDR1 SGHTA, CDR2 FQGNSA. The CDR3: CASSLAVISGTETQYF. The CDR3 DNA follows: TGTGCCAGCAGCTTAGCGGTGATCTCGGGAACGGAGACCCAGTACTTC.

This clone showed up just once. This chain connects TRBV13 to TRBJ2-7; TRBD1 matches at 7 bases. From germline, CDR1 is PRHDT and CDR2 FYEKMQ (reference sequence). J lost 4 bases, V lost 0 bases, and 3 bases had no gene match. The CDR3 extends over 14 amino acids. Here the CDR3 DNA reads TGTGCCAGCAGCTTAGGACAGGGGTGGTACGAGCAGTACTTC. It translates to CASSLGQGWYEQYF.

The V call is TRBV27, the J call TRBJ2-3; no definite D call. There are 14 residues in the CDR3. V lost 4 bases and J lost 2, with 10 bases in between. The germline V gene has CDR1 MNHEY and CDR2 SMNVEV (reference sequence). In nucleotides, the CDR3 is TGTGCCAGCAGTTGGGAACGATTCACAGATACGCAGTATTTT. Protein product: CASSWERFTDTQYF.

The count of this clone is one. Other nucleotide sequences from this sample produce the same CDR3. The chain recombines TRBV27 with TRBJ2-5; 9 bases align to TRBD2. V lost 6 bases to trimming and J lost 5 bases; unmatched junction nucleotides: 4. The CDR3 contains 13 residues. Germline CDR1 reads MNHEY; CDR2 reads SMNVEV (reference sequence). This CDR3 reads CASSLLAGETQYF. The DNA for the CDR3 is TGTGCCAGCAGCCTCCTAGCGGGGGAGACCCAGTACTTC.

The chain links TRBV4-1 to TRBJ2-5, with TRBD2 identical over 10 bases. The CDR3 has 16 residues. In germline, CDR1 is MGHRA, CDR2 YSYEKL. The ends lost 1 base at V and 5 bases at J; junction bases unmatched: 7. CDR3 sequence reads: CASSQVASGSWETQYF. The CDR3 nucleotides read TGCGCCAGCAGCCAAGTGGCTAGCGGGAGTTGGGAGACCCAGTACTTC.

The J gene is TRBJ2-5, the V gene TRBV30, with D possibly matching TRBD1 (6 bases). This CDR3 is 15 amino acids long. Germline V gene sequence: CDR1 GTSNPN, CDR2 SVGIG (reference sequence). V lost 2 bases to trimming and J lost 2 bases, with 15 bases between them. CDR3 sequence reads: CAWSSIGGPQETQYF. CDR3 DNA: TGTGCCTGGAGTTCTATAGGGGGACCGCAAGAGACCCAGTACTTC. Together with reference TRBV30 and TRBJ2-5, the CDR3 gives the full variable domain: SQTIHQWPATLVQPVGSPLSLECTVEGTSNPNLYWYRQAAGRGLQLLFYSVGIGQISSEVPQNLSASRPQDRQFILSSKKLLLSDSGFYLCAWSSIGGPQETQYFGPGTRLLVL.

The chain recombines TRBV7-9 with TRBJ1-2, with 7 bases identical to TRBD1. Per germline, CDR1 SEHNR and CDR2 FQNEAQ (reference sequence). The CDR3 runs 15 residues. The V gene end was trimmed by 3 bases and the J gene end by 4 bases; junction bases not matched to a gene: 8. The CDR3 loop reads CASSFGTGEIYGYTF. CDR3 in DNA: TGTGCCAGCAGCTTCGGCACAGGGGAGATCTATGGCTACACCTTC.

This rearrangement joins TRBV6-5 to TRBJ2-1; 13 bases map to TRBD2. CDR1 is MNHEY, CDR2 SVGAGI, per germline. After removal of 4 bases from V and 7 bases from J, the junction contained 7 bases not matched to a gene. The CDR3 is 16 residues long. The CDR3 bases are TGTGCCAGCAGTTTAGGCACTAGCGGGAGGGTTAATGAGCAGTTCTTC. Its translation: CASSLGTSGRVNEQFF.

This clone was seen once. This rearrangement joins TRBV6-1 to TRBJ1-2, with a tentative D call TRBD1 (5 bases). The V gene's germline CDR1 is MNHNS and CDR2 SASEGT. V lost 5 bases and J lost 4, with 17 bases in between. CDR3 length: 15 amino acids. The CDR3 sequence is CASSNTWGRSYGYTF. The CDR3 nucleotides read TGTGCCAGCAGTAATACTTGGGGCAGGAGCTATGGCTACACCTTC.

The rearrangement links TRBV7-9 to TRBJ1-2; no reliable D call. The V end was cut by 5 bases, the J end by 2 bases, with 15 bases between. Germline-derived CDR1 and CDR2 are SEHNR and FQNEAQ (reference sequence). There are 15 residues in the CDR3. CDR3 DNA: TGTGCCAGCAGCCCGTTGCAGGAATCCAACTATGGCTACACCTTC. This gives the protein CASSPLQESNYGYTF.

This clone showed up just once. One end of the junction does not line up with germline, which may come from a read error. V and J are TRBV13 and TRBJ1-4, with D uncertain. The V gene's germline CDR1 is PRHDT and CDR2 FYEKMQ (reference sequence). The CDR3 consists of 12 residues. The CDR3 DNA sequence: TGTGCCAGCAGCTCCAAGGTTGGGCAGGTTTCTTTT. This sequence encodes CASSSKVGQVSF.

As for this clone: The sample has other DNA sequences that encode this CDR3 too. The chain couples TRBV7-2 to TRBJ2-5; D is ambiguous. Per germline, CDR1 SGHTA and CDR2 FQGNSA. The CDR3 runs to 11 residues. V lost 5 bases and J lost 5, with 6 bases in between. DNA of the CDR3: TGTGCCAGCAGCCTAGATGAGACCCAGTACTTC. Protein sequence: CASSLDETQYF.

The chain combines TRBV7-9 with TRBJ2-7, with D maybe TRBD2 (6 bases). The CDR3 covers 14 residues. V was pared by 6 bases and J by 4 bases, with 16 bases between. The germline gives CDR1 SEHNR, CDR2 FQNEAQ (reference sequence). CDR3 amino acids: CASSLRGGDYEQYF. The CDR3 nucleotides read TGTGCCAGCAGTTTACGAGGCGGGGATTACGAGCAGTACTTC.

The chain joins TRBV7-6 to TRBJ1-1, with D maybe TRBD1 (5 bases). Germline V lookup: CDR1 SGHVS, CDR2 FNYEAQ. The CDR3 is made up of 14 amino acids. Trimming took 8 bases from V and 3 from J, leaving 16 bases between them. The CDR3 sequence is CASGLRGADTEAFF. DNA for the CDR3: TGTGCCAGCGGCCTTAGAGGGGCCGACACTGAAGCTTTCTTT. The variable domain in full, with the rest retrieved from reference TRBV7-6 and TRBJ1-1, is GAGVSQSPRYKVTKRGQDVALRCDPISGHVSLYWYRQALGQGPEFLTYFNYEAQQDKSGLPNDRFSAERPEGSISTLTIQRTEQRDSAMYRCASGLRGADTEAFFGQGTRLTVV.

For this clone: Other DNA sequences in the same sample also yield this CDR3. The chain employs TRBV10-1 and TRBJ2-3; a weak D match, TRBD1 (5 bases). Per germline, CDR1 WNHNN and CDR2 SYGVQD (reference sequence). There are 13 residues in the CDR3. V lost 5 bases to trimming and J lost 3 bases, with 9 bases between them. The CDR3 DNA reads as TGCGCCAGCAGTCCCACAGGAACAGATACGCAGTATTTT. This codes for CASSPTGTDTQYF.

The gene calls are TRBV7-2 and TRBJ2-1; 11 bases map to TRBD2. Germline V gene lookup returns CDR1 SGHTA and CDR2 FQGNSA. V lost 3 bases and J lost 0; bases outside the gene matches: 1. The CDR3 is made up of 16 amino acids. The CDR3 protein is CASSLLAGGSYNEQFF. The CDR3 nucleotides read TGTGCCAGCAGCTTGCTAGCGGGAGGCTCCTACAATGAGCAGTTCTTC.

J is TRBJ2-1 and V is TRBV19, with D possibly being TRBD1 or TRBD2 (5 bases each). V lost 5 bases and J lost 7, with 18 bases in between. The CDR3 has 15 residues. Germline V gene sequence: CDR1 LNHDA, CDR2 SQIVND (reference sequence). For the CDR3, the DNA is TGTGCCAGTAGTTGGGGCAGGATGCCGGGAAATGAGCAGTTCTTC. It encodes CASSWGRMPGNEQFF.

On this clone itself: The same CDR3 also results from other DNA sequences found in this sample. The chain uses TRBV9 and TRBJ1-1; tentative D call: TRBD1 (6 bases). The V gene's germline CDR1 is SGDLS and CDR2 YYNGEE. The V gene lost 0 bases and the J gene lost 1 base, with 10 bases spanning the gap. This CDR3 comprises 15 residues. CDR3 loop: CASSVVGGANTEAFF. The CDR3 nucleotides read TGTGCCAGCAGCGTAGTTGGGGGGGCGAACACTGAAGCTTTCTTT.